The rows below give T cell receptor beta chains drawn from one sample of a study of T cell responses to AZD1222 COVID-19 vaccine. Sequenced by immunoSEQ multiplex PCR; TCRdb stores in-frame clones only, minus some. This sample carries around 47,000 clones, roughly 75% of them seen once, and the ten largest clones take about 20%. Source: peripheral blood, taken 28 days after the second dose of the MenACWY control vaccine. These receptors were collected from an adult who received the MenACWY meningococcal vaccine as a control. Each CDR3 is given with its conserved first and last residue. D genes are given only for firm matches. Size values are once, few and many counts, or a class for expanded clones, and some rows have none.

.	.	TRBV27	TRBJ1-5	CASSSSQPIGINQPQHF	TGTGCCAGCAGCTCCTCACAGCCAATTGGTATCAATCAGCCCCAGCATTTT
few	.	TRBV6-5	TRBJ2-3	CASSYSSGESTDTQYF	TGTGCCAGCAGTTACTCATCGGGCGAGTCCACAGATACGCAGTATTTT
.	.	TRBV5-5	TRBJ1-2	CASSPTGTPSDGYTF	TGTGCCAGCAGCCCCACCGGGACACCGTCCGATGGCTACACCTTC
.	.	TRBV18	TRBJ2-2	CASSPLAQRGTGELFF	TGTGCCAGCTCACCACTAGCTCAGAGGGGCACCGGGGAGCTGTTTTTT
once	TRBD1	TRBV11-2	TRBJ2-5	CASSLAGGDRGETQYF	TGTGCCAGCAGCTTAGCTGGGGGCGACAGGGGAGAGACCCAGTACTTC
.	.	TRBV15	TRBJ1-1	CATSALKGGHTEAFF	TGTGCCACCAGCGCCTTAAAGGGCGGGCACACTGAAGCTTTCTTT
.	.	TRBV7-8	TRBJ1-1	CASSSRGLGEAFF	TGTGCCAGCAGCTCCAGGGGCCTGGGTGAAGCTTTCTTT
.	TRBD1	TRBV18	TRBJ2-2	CASSPPGTGNTGELFF	TGTGCCAGCTCACCTCCCGGGACAGGGAACACCGGGGAGCTGTTTTTT
once	TRBD1	TRBV5-4	TRBJ2-2	CASSAPDRGGDTGELFF	TGTGCCAGCAGCGCTCCTGACAGGGGAGGTGACACCGGGGAGCTGTTTTTT
.	.	TRBV19	TRBJ1-1	CASMPSVFDTEAFF	TGTGCCAGTATGCCTTCAGTATTCGACACTGAAGCTTTCTTT
.	TRBD1	TRBV12-3/TRBV12-4	TRBJ2-4	CASSAPDQGAQYF	TGTGCCAGCAGCGCCCCCGATCAGGGGGCTCAGTACTTC
.	.	TRBV3-1/TRBV3-2	TRBJ1-1	CASRQQGEAFF	TGTGCCAGCAGGCAGCAGGGTGAAGCTTTCTTT
few	.	TRBV28	TRBJ1-1	CASSLAVGRNTEAFF	TGTGCCAGCAGTTTAGCGGTTGGGCGGAACACTGAAGCTTTCTTT
.	.	TRBV5-1	TRBJ2-1	CASSLGTIGDEQFF	TGCGCCAGCAGCCTGGGGACCATCGGGGATGAGCAGTTCTTC
.	.	TRBV7-9	TRBJ2-3	CASSLMAADTQYF	TGTGCCAGCAGCTTAATGGCAGCAGATACGCAGTATTTT
.	.	TRBV7-9	TRBJ2-1	CASSLAGGRTAPFF	TGTGCCAGCAGCTTAGCAGGTGGGAGGACCGCTCCGTTCTTC
.	TRBD2	TRBV2	TRBJ2-3	CASSLPRGGMTTRSTDTQYF	TGTGCCAGCAGTTTGCCCCGGGGGGGGATGACGACCCGTAGCACAGATACGCAGTATTTT
.	.	TRBV27	TRBJ1-2	CASSIEIGGIDGYTF	TGTGCCAGCAGCATAGAGATTGGGGGGATTGATGGCTACACCTTC
.	.	TRBV25-1	TRBJ2-3	CASSEPGARTGTQYF	TGTGCCAGCAGTGAACCGGGGGCGAGGACGGGTACGCAGTATTTT
once	TRBD2	TRBV30	TRBJ2-5	CAWSVRVGGAVETQYF	TGTGCCTGGAGTGTACGTGTCGGGGGGGCCGTGGAGACCCAGTACTTC
.	.	TRBV2	TRBJ2-7	CATTRDNAYEQYF	TGTGCCACCACTCGAGATAATGCCTACGAGCAGTACTTC
once	.	TRBV28	TRBJ1-5	CASSFQPQHF	TGTGCCAGCAGTTTCCAGCCCCAGCATTTT
.	TRBD1	TRBV3-1/TRBV3-2	TRBJ1-4	CASSRGTGRGEKLFF	TGTGCCAGCAGCCGCGGGACAGGGCGGGGTGAAAAACTGTTTTTT
.	.	TRBV19	TRBJ2-3	CASSAGLPTPVTQYF	TGTGCCAGTAGTGCCGGACTACCCACCCCCGTTACGCAGTATTTT
.	.	TRBV27	TRBJ2-2	CASSPLGPMIYTGELFF	TGTGCCAGCAGCCCACTGGGACCCATGATATACACCGGGGAGCTGTTTTTT
.	TRBD2	TRBV5-6	TRBJ2-3	CASSRVGGGARDTQYF	TGTGCCAGCAGCCGCGTGGGCGGGGGGGCACGAGATACGCAGTATTTT
.	.	TRBV18	TRBJ1-2	CASSQNSDLGYTF	TGTGCCAGCTCACAGAACAGCGATCTTGGCTACACCTTC
.	.	TRBV27	TRBJ1-2	CASSSNSGAGYTF	TGTGCCAGCAGTTCGAATTCCGGTGCTGGCTACACCTTC
.	TRBD2	TRBV5-1	TRBJ2-1	CASSLGVLADSYNEQFF	TGCGCCAGCAGCTTGGGAGTACTAGCGGACTCCTACAATGAGCAGTTCTTC
.	TRBD2	TRBV6-1	TRBJ2-3	CASSGTSGGFFTDTQYF	TGTGCCAGCAGTGGGACTAGCGGGGGGTTCTTCACAGATACGCAGTATTTT
.	.	TRBV19	TRBJ1-5	CASSIDGEGSNQPQHF	TGTGCCAGTAGTATAGATGGGGAAGGATCCAATCAGCCCCAGCATTTT
once	.	TRBV19	TRBJ1-2	CASCTARGGYTF	TGTGCCAGCTGCACAGCCCGGGGTGGCTACACCTTC
.	.	TRBV6-1	TRBJ1-1	CASSEASDGTEAFF	TGTGCCAGCAGTGAAGCTTCCGACGGCACTGAAGCTTTCTTT
once	.	TRBV2	TRBJ1-1	CASRGEENTEAFF	TGTGCCAGCAGGGGCGAGGAGAACACTGAAGCTTTCTTT
.	TRBD1	TRBV6-5	TRBJ2-1	CASLTGDNEQFF	TGTGCCAGCCTGACAGGGGACAATGAGCAGTTCTTC
.	.	TRBV7-9	TRBJ1-1	CASGIRDSTEAFF	TGTGCCAGCGGAATCCGTGACAGCACTGAAGCTTTCTTT
.	.	TRBV5-4	TRBJ1-2	CASSLGQGLRKDGYTF	TGTGCCAGCAGCTTGGGGCAGGGGCTTAGGAAGGATGGCTACACCTTC
once	.	TRBV5-1	TRBJ1-2	CASSLEGSPAYGYTF	TGCGCCAGCAGCTTGGAAGGGAGTCCGGCCTATGGCTACACCTTC
many	TRBD2	TRBV6-5	TRBJ2-1	CASSYGAGDLYNEQFF	TGTGCCAGCAGTTACGGAGCGGGAGATCTTTACAATGAGCAGTTCTTC
.	TRBD1	TRBV30	TRBJ1-4	CAWSQTGINEKLFF	TGTGCCTGGAGCCAGACAGGGATTAATGAAAAACTGTTTTTT
.	.	TRBV4-1	TRBJ1-2	CASSQVQEANYGYTF	TGCGCCAGCAGCCAAGTCCAGGAAGCTAACTATGGCTACACCTTC
.	TRBD1	TRBV6-5	TRBJ1-5	CASRTGRGNQPQHF	TGTGCCAGTAGGACAGGGAGGGGCAATCAGCCCCAGCATTTT
.	TRBD1	TRBV12-3/TRBV12-4	TRBJ1-1	CATTTGGNTEAFF	TGTGCCACCACGACAGGGGGCAACACTGAAGCTTTCTTT
.	.	TRBV6-5	TRBJ1-5	CASKDRGGNQPQHF	TGTGCCAGCAAAGATCGGGGTGGCAATCAGCCCCAGCATTTT
few	.	TRBV20-1	TRBJ2-3	CTAIDPGLDTQYF	TGCACCGCTATTGACCCCGGACTAGATACGCAGTATTTT
few	.	TRBV7-9	TRBJ1-1	CASSLGNPNTEAFF	TGTGCCAGCAGCTTAGGTAACCCGAACACTGAAGCTTTCTTT
once	.	TRBV5-4	TRBJ2-3	CASSFDRSSTDTQYF	TGTGCCAGCAGCTTCGACAGGTCTAGCACAGATACGCAGTATTTT
.	TRBD2	TRBV10-3	TRBJ2-1	CAISDGTSGRGSYNEQFF	TGTGCCATCAGTGACGGGACTAGCGGGAGGGGGTCCTACAATGAGCAGTTCTTC
.	.	TRBV14	TRBJ1-1	CASSQDGQMNTEAFF	TGTGCCAGCAGCCAAGATGGTCAGATGAACACTGAAGCTTTCTTT
.	.	TRBV24-1	TRBJ2-7	CATSAGAYEQYF	TGTGCCACCAGTGCGGGGGCCTACGAGCAGTACTTC
.	.	TRBV6-5	TRBJ1-3	CASSYSGGLGNTIYF	TGTGCCAGCAGTTATTCCGGGGGGCTTGGAAACACCATATATTTT
.	.	TRBV11-2	TRBJ1-1	CASSLVRESEAFF	TGTGCCAGCAGCTTAGTTCGGGAGAGTGAAGCTTTCTTT
.	TRBD1	TRBV5-4	TRBJ2-2	CASSIGTAATGELFF	TGTGCCAGCAGCATCGGGACAGCGGCCACCGGGGAGCTGTTTTTT
.	.	TRBV5-1	TRBJ2-3	CASSLPAGVSTDTQYF	TGCGCCAGCAGCTTGCCGGCAGGTGTTAGCACAGATACGCAGTATTTT
.	.	TRBV12-3/TRBV12-4	TRBJ1-3	CASSLFAGNTIYF	TGTGCCAGCAGTCTATTTGCTGGAAACACCATATATTTT
.	.	TRBV5-1	TRBJ2-2	CASSLYGLGGGGELFF	TGCGCCAGCAGCTTGTATGGGCTCGGGGGCGGCGGGGAGCTGTTTTTT
once	.	TRBV15	TRBJ1-2	CATSRDGFLYGYTF	TGTGCCACCAGCAGAGATGGATTCCTCTATGGCTACACCTTC
.	.	TRBV6-4	TRBJ2-3	CASGAGTGGPDTQYF	TGTGCCAGCGGTGCCGGGACCGGGGGTCCAGATACGCAGTATTTT
.	TRBD1	TRBV6-1	TRBJ1-3	CASSVSSGGAGNTIYF	TGTGCCAGCAGTGTCTCCTCAGGGGGCGCAGGGAACACCATATATTTT
.	.	TRBV28	TRBJ2-2	CASSLWAVNTGELFF	TGTGCCAGCAGTTTATGGGCGGTGAACACCGGGGAGCTGTTTTTT